The 23 T cell receptor beta chains below come from one sample, sequenced in a study of CD4 T cells in relation to SARS-CoV-2 and coronaviruses. TCRdb keeps only in-frame clones here, not all; method: immunoSEQ multiplex PCR. The table has some 35,000 clones, under 90% seen once. These receptors' targets are unknown. Sequencing was performed on naive CD4+ T cells from PBMCs, cultured in vitro. Specified subset: naive CD4+ T cells isolated by negative enrichment. Receptors were obtained from an adult with COVID-19.

The chain carries TRBV7-2 and TRBJ2-1, with D possibly being TRBD1 or TRBD2 (5 bases each). The CDR3 extends over 15 amino acids. V was trimmed by 3 bases and J by 7 bases, leaving 16 bases between them. From germline, CDR1 is SGHTA and CDR2 FQGNSA. The CDR3 reads CASSFRQGTGNEQFF. In DNA form, the CDR3 reads TGTGCCAGCAGCTTCCGGCAGGGCACGGGGAATGAGCAGTTCTTC.

This clone has a single count. This sequence joins TRBV10-3 and TRBJ1-3; no reliable D call. In germline, CDR1 is ENHRY, CDR2 SYGVKD. CDR3 length: 15 amino acids. Trimming removed 8 bases from V and 0 bases from J, with 14 bases in between. The CDR3 DNA reads TGTGCCATCGGCCAACTCATGGGCTCTGGAAACACCATATATTTT. Its translation is CAIGQLMGSGNTIYF.

J is TRBJ2-1 and V is TRBV4-2; unclear D gene. Looked up from germline, CDR1 is LGHNA and CDR2 is YNFKEQ. This CDR3 comprises 16 residues. Trimming removed 2 bases at V and 0 bases at J, with 11 bases between. This CDR3 is CASSQTPSSSYNEQFF. Here the CDR3 DNA reads TGTGCCAGCAGCCAAACACCATCGAGCTCCTACAATGAGCAGTTCTTC.

By sample fraction, this clone is medium-sized. The chain links TRBV18 to TRBJ2-7, with D perhaps being TRBD1 or TRBD2 (5 bases each). V shed 3 bases and J shed 1 base, with 10 bases lying between them. CDR1 KGHSH and CDR2 LQKENI come from the germline V gene. This CDR3 is 14 amino acids long. The CDR3 nucleotides read TGTGCCAGCTCACCCGGGACGGAATCCTACGAGCAGTACTTC. Translating gives CASSPGTESYEQYF.

The chain is built from TRBV12-3 or TRBV12-4 and TRBJ2-7; D remains ambiguous. The length of the CDR3 is 13 residues. V gave up 8 bases and J gave up 4 bases, with 15 bases separating them. In nucleotides, the CDR3 is TGTGCCAGCGGACGGCAAAGAGGTTACGAGCAGTACTTC. This codes for CASGRQRGYEQYF.

The sample holds one count of this clone. The chain combines TRBV6-5 with TRBJ2-7, with TRBD2 as a possible D gene (6 bases). This CDR3 has 12 residues. CDR1 and CDR2 from the germline V gene are MNHEY and SVGAGI. V lost 10 bases and J lost 9, with 19 bases in between. The CDR3 nucleotides are TGTGCCACCCGTAGGTTGCGGGACCGGCAGTACTTC. It codes for CATRRLRDRQYF.

This clone was recorded once. The chain uses TRBV7-2 and TRBJ2-1; 11 bases align to TRBD2. This CDR3 is built from 15 residues. Looked up from germline, CDR1 is SGHTA and CDR2 is FQGNSA. The trim removed 3 bases at V and 9 bases at J, leaving 7 bases unmatched. The CDR3 coding sequence is TGTGCCAGCAGCTTGCAACTAGCGGGAGCTGGTGAGCAGTTCTTC. This encodes CASSLQLAGAGEQFF.

V is TRBV14 and J is TRBJ2-1; D might be TRBD2 (5 bases). This CDR3 region has 13 residues. With 6 bases removed from V and 8 bases from J, the gap between germline ends came to 14 bases. Germline CDR1 and CDR2: SGHDN and FVKESK. In DNA form, the CDR3 reads TGTGCCAGCAGGTCGCATGGAGGCCATGAGCAGTTCTTC. Its translation: CASRSHGGHEQFF.

The gene calls are TRBV28 and TRBJ1-5; D may be TRBD1 (5 bases). The CDR3 is 14 amino acids. The ends were cut back, 6 bases at V and 6 bases at J, with 15 bases in the middle. The germline V gene has CDR1 MDHEN and CDR2 SYDVKM. The CDR3 DNA is TGTGCCAGCAGCCTGGGGGGGATTAGTCAGCCCCAGCATTTT. Translating gives CASSLGGISQPQHF.

The count of this clone is one. The V call is TRBV7-2, the J call TRBJ1-4; maybe TRBD1 (6 bases). With 10 bases removed from V and 3 bases from J, the gap between germline ends came to 12 bases. CDR3 length equals 13 residues. Looked up from germline, CDR1 is SGHTA and CDR2 is FQGNSA. The CDR3 loop is CATGGDANEKLFF. In DNA form, the CDR3 reads TGTGCCACCGGGGGCGACGCTAATGAAAAACTGTTTTTT.

The J gene is TRBJ2-7, the V gene TRBV5-1; 11 nucleotides agree with TRBD2. This CDR3 has 16 residues. V shed 4 bases and J 0 bases; nucleotides not matched to a gene: 6. Germline CDR1 SGHRS, CDR2 YFSETQ. CDR3 coding DNA: TGCGCCAGCAGCCAATCCCTAGCGGGGGGCTCCTACGAGCAGTACTTC. It codes for CASSQSLAGGSYEQYF.

This clone was detected a few times. J is TRBJ2-3 and V is TRBV4-2, with 7 bases identical to TRBD2. This CDR3 region has 16 residues. After removal of 4 bases from V and 2 bases from J, the junction contained 9 bases not matched to a gene. In germline, CDR1 is LGHNA, CDR2 YNFKEQ. The CDR3 sequence is CASSREGTGDTDTQYF. For the CDR3, the DNA is TGTGCCAGCAGCCGGGAGGGGACGGGAGACACAGATACGCAGTATTTT.

The chain has TRBV15 and TRBJ2-7; weak D call: TRBD1 (6 bases). Germline CDR1 and CDR2: LNHNV and YYDKDF (reference sequence). This CDR3 region has 13 residues. The V gene lost 4 bases and the J gene lost 0 bases, with 7 bases spanning the gap. CDR3 coding DNA: TGTGCCACCAGCACGGACAGCTCCTACGAGCAGTACTTC. Encoded protein: CATSTDSSYEQYF.

This chain connects TRBV18 to TRBJ1-1; 7 bases are a match to TRBD1. The CDR3 has 15 amino acids. V was clipped by 2 bases and J by 1 base; unmatched bases: 4. CDR1 and CDR2 from the germline V gene are KGHSH and LQKENI. CDR3 region: CASSPGQERNTEAFF. CDR3 in DNA: TGTGCCAGCTCACCAGGACAGGAGCGGAACACTGAAGCTTTCTTT.

The V and J genes are TRBV3-1 (or the pseudogene TRBV3-2) and TRBJ2-5; D gene unclear. This CDR3 has 13 residues. V lost 0 bases, J lost 4 bases, and 6 bases lay in between. Germline V lookup: CDR1 LGHDT, CDR2 YNNKEL (reference sequence). The CDR3 loop is CASSQEVGETQYF. Here the CDR3 DNA reads TGTGCCAGCAGCCAAGAGGTCGGAGAGACCCAGTACTTC.

V usage is TRBV6-4 and J usage is TRBJ1-5; maybe TRBD1 (6 bases). The CDR3 loop spans 13 amino acids. Germline assignment: CDR1 MRHNA and CDR2 SNTAGT. Trimming removed 3 bases at V and 9 bases at J, with 12 bases between. CDR3 bases: TGTGCCAGCAGTGAGGAGGGAGGGGGGCCCCAGCATTTT. Amino acids: CASSEEGGGPQHF.

V and J are TRBV28 and TRBJ2-4; 8 bases are shared with TRBD1. This CDR3 is 19 amino acids long. Germline V gene lookup returns CDR1 MDHEN and CDR2 SYDVKM. J lost 0 bases, V lost 3 bases, and 13 bases had no gene match. CDR3 protein: CASSFPQGAPRLAKNIQYF. CDR3 coding DNA: TGTGCCAGCAGTTTCCCGCAGGGGGCCCCCAGACTAGCCAAAAACATTCAGTACTTC.

This chain connects TRBV5-6 to TRBJ2-3, with TRBD2 matching 11 bases. V dropped 1 base and J dropped 0; count of bases not matched to a gene: 4. CDR3 length equals 17 residues. Germline V gene lookup returns CDR1 SGHDT and CDR2 YYEEEE. CDR3 in DNA: TGTGCCAGCAGCTTGATGACTAGCGGGACAAGCACAGATACGCAGTATTTT. Protein product: CASSLMTSGTSTDTQYF.

The rearrangement links TRBV6-4 to TRBJ2-3; D remains unclear. Trimming left V 5 bases short and J 2 bases short, with 8 bases between. CDR3 length equals 13 residues. Per germline, CDR1 MRHNA and CDR2 SNTAGT. The CDR3 spells CASSHYPTDTQYF. In DNA, the CDR3 is TGTGCCAGCAGTCACTATCCCACAGATACGCAGTATTTT.

J is TRBJ2-2 and V is TRBV5-1; D not certain. Trimming left V 0 bases short and J 6 bases short, with 0 bases between. CDR3 length equals 11 residues. Germline-derived CDR1 and CDR2 are SGHRS and YFSETQ. The CDR3: CASSLAGELFF. The CDR3 DNA reads TGCGCCAGCAGCTTGGCCGGGGAGCTGTTTTTT.

V usage is TRBV29-1 and J usage is TRBJ2-5, with D uncertain. CDR3 length equals 15 residues. Germline CDR1 reads SQVTM; CDR2 reads ANQGSEA. V was clipped by 7 bases and J by 2 bases, with 20 bases between them. DNA for the CDR3: TGCAGCGCCTGGCCTGCGGCTACCGCACAAGAGACCCAGTACTTC. Its protein is CSAWPAATAQETQYF.

V gene TRBV3-1 (or the pseudogene TRBV3-2) combines with J gene TRBJ2-1; TRBD2 matches at 7 bases. The CDR3 has 15 amino acids. CDR1 and CDR2 from the germline V gene are LGHDT and YNNKEL (reference sequence). Losses at the gene ends were 4 bases for V and 3 bases for J; bases not matched to a gene: 6. The CDR3 spells CASSRAGTNYNEQFF. DNA of the CDR3: TGTGCCAGCAGCCGGGCCGGGACTAACTACAATGAGCAGTTCTTC.

The chain uses TRBV6-6 and TRBJ2-1; D uncertain. The CDR3 is 12 amino acids. V lost 5 bases and J 5 bases, leaving 7 bases between the germline ends. Germline CDR1 reads MNHNY; CDR2 reads SVGAGI (reference sequence). The CDR3 nucleotides read TGTGCCAGCAGTCAACTAAACAATGAGCAGTTCTTC. Residues: CASSQLNNEQFF.